This is a list of T cell receptor beta chains from one sample in a study of cytomegalovirus exposure and HLA in healthy donors. Sequencing used immunoSEQ multiplex PCR; TCRdb keeps in-frame clones, though not all of them. This table has some 71,000 clones, around 70% appearing once. Sequencing input: PBMCs. The receptors stem from a man in his forties in good health and CMV-seropositive. Both conserved end residues are part of each CDR3. The D gene is left open where the match is weak. Where a row states a size, it is once, few, many or the class of an expanded clone; other rows omit it.

J gene: TRBJ1-1; V gene: TRBV5-1; D gene: .; clone size: .; CDR3 length: 12; CDR3 protein: CASSLAGDTTFF; CDR3 DNA: TGCGCCAGCAGCTTGGCTGGGGACACGACTTTCTTT
J gene: TRBJ2-7; V gene: TRBV6-5; D gene: TRBD1; clone size: .; CDR3 length: 13; CDR3 protein: CASSRQGAGEQYF; CDR3 DNA: TGTGCCAGCAGCCGACAGGGGGCGGGCGAGCAGTACTTC
J gene: TRBJ2-7; V gene: TRBV12-5; D gene: .; clone size: .; CDR3 length: 13; CDR3 protein: CASGTWQSPEQYF; CDR3 DNA: TGTGCTAGTGGTACGTGGCAGTCCCCCGAGCAGTACTTC
J gene: TRBJ1-1; V gene: TRBV11-3; D gene: .; clone size: few; CDR3 length: 11; CDR3 protein: CASRGQSEAFF; CDR3 DNA: TGTGCCAGCCGGGGTCAAAGTGAAGCTTTCTTT
J gene: TRBJ2-7; V gene: TRBV4-1; D gene: TRBD1; clone size: .; CDR3 length: 15; CDR3 protein: CASSHWTGGDYEQYF; CDR3 DNA: TGCGCCAGCAGCCATTGGACAGGCGGTGACTACGAGCAGTACTTC
J gene: TRBJ1-6; V gene: TRBV10-3; D gene: .; clone size: .; CDR3 length: 14; CDR3 protein: CAISEKTANSPLHF; CDR3 DNA: TGTGCCATCAGTGAGAAGACAGCCAATTCACCCCTCCACTTT
J gene: TRBJ2-7; V gene: TRBV29-1; D gene: TRBD1; clone size: .; CDR3 length: 14; CDR3 protein: CSAAPGTGDYEQYF; CDR3 DNA: TGCAGCGCTGCACCCGGGACAGGAGACTACGAGCAGTACTTC
J gene: TRBJ1-1; V gene: TRBV11-2; D gene: TRBD1; clone size: .; CDR3 length: 13; CDR3 protein: CASCNDRVTEAFF; CDR3 DNA: TGTGCCAGCTGTAACGACAGGGTCACTGAAGCTTTCTTT
J gene: TRBJ2-2; V gene: TRBV5-5; D gene: .; clone size: .; CDR3 length: 15; CDR3 protein: CASSLILKNTGELFF; CDR3 DNA: TGTGCCAGCAGCTTGATCTTAAAGAACACCGGGGAGCTGTTTTTT
J gene: TRBJ1-4; V gene: TRBV11-2; D gene: .; clone size: .; CDR3 length: 13; CDR3 protein: CASSRGLEEKLFF; CDR3 DNA: TGTGCCAGCAGCCGCGGACTAGAAGAAAAACTGTTTTTT
J gene: TRBJ2-7; V gene: TRBV30; D gene: .; clone size: .; CDR3 length: 11; CDR3 protein: CAWSAKSEQYF; CDR3 DNA: TGTGCCTGGAGCGCCAAGAGCGAGCAGTACTTC
J gene: TRBJ1-2; V gene: TRBV5-5; D gene: TRBD1; clone size: .; CDR3 length: 13; CDR3 protein: CASSRGQGIGYTF; CDR3 DNA: TGTGCCAGCAGCAGGGGACAGGGGATAGGCTACACCTTC
J gene: TRBJ1-1; V gene: TRBV11-2; D gene: TRBD1; clone size: .; CDR3 length: 17; CDR3 protein: CASSLDEIRGPRGEAFF; CDR3 DNA: TGTGCCAGCAGCTTAGATGAGATCAGGGGGCCCCGGGGTGAAGCTTTCTTT
J gene: TRBJ2-3; V gene: TRBV6-1; D gene: TRBD2; clone size: .; CDR3 length: 14; CDR3 protein: CASKLAGVTDTQYF; CDR3 DNA: TGTGCCAGCAAACTAGCGGGGGTGACAGATACGCAGTATTTT
J gene: TRBJ2-7; V gene: TRBV25-1; D gene: TRBD1; clone size: few; CDR3 length: 12; CDR3 protein: CASNRQGYEQYF; CDR3 DNA: TGTGCCAGTAATCGACAGGGGTACGAGCAGTACTTC
J gene: TRBJ1-2; V gene: TRBV11-1; D gene: TRBD1; clone size: few; CDR3 length: 15; CDR3 protein: CASNAPGQGRDGYTF; CDR3 DNA: TGTGCCAGCAACGCACCGGGACAGGGCCGGGATGGCTACACCTTC
J gene: TRBJ1-2; V gene: TRBV19; D gene: .; clone size: .; CDR3 length: 12; CDR3 protein: CASSKTGYGYTF; CDR3 DNA: TGTGCCAGTAGTAAAACAGGGTATGGCTACACCTTC
J gene: TRBJ2-7; V gene: TRBV9; D gene: TRBD2; clone size: few; CDR3 length: 14; CDR3 protein: CASSVGLEGYEQYF; CDR3 DNA: TGTGCCAGCAGCGTCGGACTAGAGGGCTACGAGCAGTACTTC
J gene: TRBJ2-3; V gene: TRBV29-1; D gene: TRBD2; clone size: .; CDR3 length: 15; CDR3 protein: CSARLAGASTDTQYF; CDR3 DNA: TGCAGCGCCAGACTAGCGGGGGCTAGCACAGATACGCAGTATTTT
J gene: TRBJ2-2; V gene: TRBV9; D gene: .; clone size: .; CDR3 length: 12; CDR3 protein: CASSVVIGELFF; CDR3 DNA: TGTGCCAGCAGCGTAGTCATCGGGGAGCTGTTTTTT
J gene: TRBJ2-7; V gene: TRBV5-1; D gene: .; clone size: .; CDR3 length: 15; CDR3 protein: CASSLADSPLYEQYF; CDR3 DNA: TGCGCCAGCAGCTTGGCGGACAGCCCTCTCTACGAGCAGTACTTC
J gene: TRBJ2-1; V gene: TRBV5-1; D gene: .; clone size: .; CDR3 length: 15; CDR3 protein: CASSFDRSSYNEQFF; CDR3 DNA: TGCGCCAGCAGCTTCGACAGGAGCTCCTACAATGAGCAGTTCTTC
J gene: TRBJ2-5; V gene: TRBV10-3; D gene: .; clone size: .; CDR3 length: 15; CDR3 protein: CAISRGGNQGETQYF; CDR3 DNA: TGTGCCATCAGTCGAGGGGGAAACCAGGGAGAGACCCAGTACTTC
J gene: TRBJ2-3; V gene: TRBV28; D gene: TRBD1; clone size: .; CDR3 length: 15; CDR3 protein: CASSQRTGFTDTQYF; CDR3 DNA: TGTGCCAGCAGTCAACGGACAGGGTTCACAGATACGCAGTATTTT
J gene: TRBJ1-1; V gene: TRBV25-1; D gene: TRBD1; clone size: few; CDR3 length: 15; CDR3 protein: CASSDTGQAHTEAFF; CDR3 DNA: TGTGCCAGCAGTGACACGGGACAGGCCCACACTGAAGCTTTCTTT
J gene: TRBJ2-7; V gene: TRBV13; D gene: .; clone size: few; CDR3 length: 15; CDR3 protein: CASSSRTGYSYEQYF; CDR3 DNA: TGTGCCAGCAGCTCCCGAACAGGTTACTCCTACGAGCAGTACTTC
J gene: TRBJ2-2; V gene: TRBV27; D gene: TRBD2; clone size: .; CDR3 length: 15; CDR3 protein: CASSFSSGVPDELFF; CDR3 DNA: TGTGCCAGCAGTTTTTCTAGCGGGGTACCGGACGAGCTGTTTTTT
J gene: TRBJ1-5; V gene: TRBV4-3; D gene: .; clone size: .; CDR3 length: 14; CDR3 protein: CASSHGTLNQPQHF; CDR3 DNA: TGCGCCAGCAGCCACGGGACACTTAATCAGCCCCAGCATTTT
J gene: TRBJ1-6; V gene: TRBV7-2; D gene: .; clone size: few; CDR3 length: 12; CDR3 protein: CASMMSRSPLHF; CDR3 DNA: TGTGCCAGCATGATGAGTAGATCACCCCTCCACTTT
J gene: TRBJ2-5; V gene: TRBV9; D gene: TRBD2; clone size: .; CDR3 length: 15; CDR3 protein: CASSEGTTLGETQYF; CDR3 DNA: TGTGCCAGCAGCGAAGGGACTACCCTCGGGGAGACCCAGTACTTC
J gene: TRBJ1-4; V gene: TRBV5-1; D gene: .; clone size: .; CDR3 length: 17; CDR3 protein: CASSLDSGPGANEKLFF; CDR3 DNA: TGCGCCAGCAGCTTGGATAGCGGACCGGGGGCTAATGAAAAACTGTTTTTT
J gene: TRBJ2-7; V gene: TRBV29-1; D gene: .; clone size: .; CDR3 length: 14; CDR3 protein: CSVGRGSHFYEQYF; CDR3 DNA: TGCAGCGTTGGTAGGGGAAGTCACTTTTACGAGCAGTACTTC
J gene: TRBJ1-4; V gene: TRBV27; D gene: .; clone size: .; CDR3 length: 16; CDR3 protein: CASSLSVGGLREKLFF; CDR3 DNA: TGTGCCAGCAGTTTATCAGTTGGAGGGCTCAGGGAAAAACTGTTTTTT
J gene: TRBJ2-3; V gene: TRBV5-6; D gene: .; clone size: .; CDR3 length: 11; CDR3 protein: CASSLEATQYF; CDR3 DNA: TGTGCCAGCAGCTTGGAAGCTACGCAGTATTTT
J gene: TRBJ1-2; V gene: TRBV5-4; D gene: TRBD1; clone size: .; CDR3 length: 13; CDR3 protein: CASSPDRGYGYTF; CDR3 DNA: TGTGCCAGCAGCCCGGACAGGGGCTATGGCTACACCTTC
J gene: TRBJ2-3; V gene: TRBV2; D gene: TRBD2; clone size: .; CDR3 length: 12; CDR3 protein: CASSERLAGRYF; CDR3 DNA: TGTGCCAGCAGTGAAAGGCTAGCGGGAAGGTATTTT
J gene: TRBJ1-2; V gene: TRBV18; D gene: .; clone size: .; CDR3 length: 13; CDR3 protein: CASSPLRDYGYTF; CDR3 DNA: TGTGCCAGCTCACCACTCCGGGACTATGGCTACACCTTC
J gene: TRBJ1-5; V gene: TRBV9; D gene: TRBD1; clone size: .; CDR3 length: 15; CDR3 protein: CASSSTGDPWQPQHF; CDR3 DNA: TGTGCCAGCAGTTCAACAGGGGACCCCTGGCAGCCCCAGCATTTT
J gene: TRBJ1-2; V gene: TRBV5-6; D gene: .; clone size: .; CDR3 length: 12; CDR3 protein: CASSTGTYGYTF; CDR3 DNA: TGTGCCAGCAGCACAGGGACCTATGGCTACACCTTC
J gene: TRBJ1-3; V gene: TRBV30; D gene: TRBD1; clone size: .; CDR3 length: 14; CDR3 protein: CAWAQDRGRNTIYF; CDR3 DNA: TGTGCCTGGGCCCAGGACAGGGGGAGAAACACCATATATTTT
J gene: TRBJ1-1; V gene: TRBV18; D gene: TRBD1; clone size: .; CDR3 length: 14; CDR3 protein: CASSPTGVNTEAFF; CDR3 DNA: TGTGCCAGCTCACCCACAGGGGTGAACACTGAAGCTTTCTTT
J gene: TRBJ2-3; V gene: TRBV2; D gene: .; clone size: .; CDR3 length: 14; CDR3 protein: CASSGPAGTDTQYF; CDR3 DNA: TGTGCCAGCAGTGGCCCGGCGGGCACAGATACGCAGTATTTT
J gene: TRBJ2-7; V gene: TRBV6-5; D gene: TRBD1; clone size: .; CDR3 length: 15; CDR3 protein: CASSPDDRGRSEQYF; CDR3 DNA: TGTGCCAGCAGCCCGGACGACAGGGGGAGGAGCGAGCAGTACTTC
J gene: TRBJ1-1; V gene: TRBV6-5; D gene: .; clone size: .; CDR3 length: 13; CDR3 protein: CASSYERSTEAFF; CDR3 DNA: TGTGCCAGCAGTTACGAGCGGAGCACTGAAGCTTTCTTT
J gene: TRBJ2-5; V gene: TRBV11-2; D gene: TRBD2; clone size: .; CDR3 length: 16; CDR3 protein: CASSLPGLAGQETQYF; CDR3 DNA: TGTGCCAGCAGCTTACCCGGACTAGCGGGGCAAGAGACCCAGTACTTC
J gene: TRBJ1-1; V gene: TRBV7-8; D gene: .; clone size: .; CDR3 length: 15; CDR3 protein: CASSLSPGDNTEAFF; CDR3 DNA: TGTGCCAGCAGCTTATCCCCAGGGGATAACACTGAAGCTTTCTTT
J gene: TRBJ2-1; V gene: TRBV28; D gene: TRBD2; clone size: .; CDR3 length: 14; CDR3 protein: CASIVAGDDNEQFF; CDR3 DNA: TGTGCCAGCATAGTAGCGGGAGACGACAATGAGCAGTTCTTC
J gene: TRBJ2-7; V gene: TRBV2; D gene: .; clone size: .; CDR3 length: 12; CDR3 protein: CASRLQGYEQYF; CDR3 DNA: TGTGCCAGCAGATTACAGGGCTACGAGCAGTACTTC
J gene: TRBJ1-5; V gene: TRBV30; D gene: TRBD1; clone size: .; CDR3 length: 16; CDR3 protein: CAWRDTGGRGNQPQHF; CDR3 DNA: TGTGCCTGGAGGGACACAGGGGGAAGGGGCAATCAGCCCCAGCATTTT
J gene: TRBJ1-1; V gene: TRBV9; D gene: TRBD1; clone size: once; CDR3 length: 14; CDR3 protein: CASSEQGFDTEAFF; CDR3 DNA: TGTGCCAGCAGCGAACAGGGGTTCGACACTGAAGCTTTCTTT
J gene: TRBJ2-5; V gene: TRBV14; D gene: TRBD1; clone size: .; CDR3 length: 16; CDR3 protein: CASSQANTGGWETQYF; CDR3 DNA: TGTGCCAGCAGCCAAGCGAACACAGGGGGTTGGGAGACCCAGTACTTC
J gene: TRBJ1-5; V gene: TRBV10-3; D gene: .; clone size: medium-sized; CDR3 length: 16; CDR3 protein: CAISENRPNSNQPQHF; CDR3 DNA: TGTGCCATCAGTGAGAACAGACCAAATAGCAATCAGCCCCAGCATTTT
J gene: TRBJ1-6; V gene: TRBV9; D gene: TRBD1; clone size: .; CDR3 length: 19; CDR3 protein: CASSAGTGGEIGANSPLHF; CDR3 DNA: TGTGCCAGCAGCGCGGGGACAGGGGGCGAAATTGGGGCTAATTCACCCCTCCACTTT
J gene: TRBJ1-5; V gene: TRBV27; D gene: TRBD1; clone size: .; CDR3 length: 23; CDR3 protein: CASRLKRGGVTGGDGCSNQPQHF; CDR3 DNA: TGTGCCAGCAGGCTCAAACGCGGGGGCGTGACAGGGGGCGACGGTTGTAGCAATCAGCCCCAGCATTTT
J gene: TRBJ2-5; V gene: TRBV11-2; D gene: .; clone size: .; CDR3 length: 14; CDR3 protein: CASSPRSYSETQYF; CDR3 DNA: TGTGCCAGCAGCCCCCGGTCGTACTCCGAGACCCAGTACTTC